A selection of T cell receptor beta chains follows, all from one sample in a study of CD8 T cells in ankylosing spondylitis. Via MiXCR, TCRdb re-called the 5' RACE reads, giving one row per CDR3 protein. The table has under 250,000 distinct CDR3 sequences, less than 9.5% seen once. The sample taken for sequencing was blood, either unsorted or a sorted T cell fraction (not recorded which). The source of these receptors is a female donor with ankylosing spondylitis or in good health (not recorded which). Both conserved end residues are part of each CDR3. Fields, in order: clone size, V gene, J gene, D gene, CDR3 DNA, CDR3 protein. A D gene is named only where the DNA matches it firmly. Clone size is not always given. Where it is, it says once, few, many or a class for expanded clones.

>many|TRBV24-1|TRBJ2-1|TRBD2
TGTGCCACCAGTGAGGGGGTGGCGGGAGGTCATGAGCAGTTCTTC
CATSEGVAGGHEQFF
>NA|TRBV5-1|TRBJ2-7|TRBD2
TGCGCCAGCAGCCCGGGACTAGCGGGAGGGGCCTACGAGCAGTACTTC
CASSPGLAGGAYEQYF
>many|TRBV20-1|TRBJ2-7|TRBD1
TGCAGTGCTTGGGACAGTAGATACGAGCAGTACTTC
CSAWDSRYEQYF
>many|TRBV27|TRBJ2-3|NA
TGTGCCAGCAGTCTCCGAGCGGCCACAGATACGCAGTATTTT
CASSLRAATDTQYF
>many|TRBV24-1|TRBJ2-1|NA
TGTGCCACCAGTGACCCCCTGTGGGGTGAGCAGTTCTTC
CATSDPLWGEQFF
>many|TRBV11-2|TRBJ2-4|TRBD2
TGTGCCAGCAGCTTATCTAGCGGGAGTCTCAAAAACATTCAGTACTTC
CASSLSSGSLKNIQYF
>many|TRBV5-1|TRBJ2-3|NA
TGCGCCAGCAGCTTCCGACCCTCAGATACGCAGTATTTT
CASSFRPSDTQYF
>many|TRBV6-1|TRBJ2-5|TRBD2
TGTGCCAGCAAAGACCTAGCGGGGACCCAAGAGACCCAGTACTTC
CASKDLAGTQETQYF
>many|TRBV7-7|TRBJ2-5|TRBD2
TGTGCTAGCGCGCGGGAGGTCGGAGAGACCCAGTACTTC
CASAREVGETQYF
>many|TRBV4-3|TRBJ2-5|TRBD1
TGCGCCAGCAGCCAATCGACAGGGTGGTTGGAGACCCAGTACTTC
CASSQSTGWLETQYF
>few|TRBV5-6|TRBJ2-5|NA
TGTGCCAGCAGCTCCCCAAACCGGGACCTTCAAGAGACCCAGTACTTC
CASSSPNRDLQETQYF
>many|TRBV10-2|TRBJ2-5|NA
TGCGCCAGCAGTGACAAAGGAACCCAGTACTTC
CASSDKGTQYF
>many|TRBV20-1|TRBJ2-1|TRBD2
TGCAGCCCCTCCGGGACTAGCGGAATCTACAATGAGCAGTTCTTC
CSPSGTSGIYNEQFF
>many|TRBV12-3/TRBV12-4|TRBJ2-7|NA
TGTGCCAGCAGTACTTCAGCACGGGACTACGAGCAGTACTTC
CASSTSARDYEQYF
>many|TRBV28|TRBJ1-5|NA
TGTGCCAGCAGCTTGACCCATCAGCCCCAGCATTTT
CASSLTHQPQHF
>few|TRBV7-9|TRBJ2-1|NA
TGTGCCAGCAGCTCCACGAATGAGCAGTTCTTC
CASSSTNEQFF
>many|TRBV20-1|TRBJ2-3|TRBD1
TGCAGTGCTATCCGGGACAGCGTGATTTTCTACACAGATACGCAGTATTTT
CSAIRDSVIFYTDTQYF
>many|TRBV20-1|TRBJ2-1|TRBD2
TGCAGTGCTAGAGATTCTAGCGGGAGGGGTAGCTCCTACAATGAGCAGTTCTTC
CSARDSSGRGSSYNEQFF
>many|TRBV19|TRBJ1-1|TRBD1
TGTGCCAGTAGCTTCTACAGGGGAGATACTGAAGCTTTCTTT
CASSFYRGDTEAFF
>many|TRBV2|TRBJ2-3|TRBD2
TGTGCCGGAGGCCCCGGGAGGCTGGAAGATACGCAGTATTTT
CAGGPGRLEDTQYF
>many|TRBV11-3|TRBJ2-2|NA
TGTGCCAGCAGCTCTCACACCGGGGAGCTGTTTTTT
CASSSHTGELFF
>many|TRBV20-1|TRBJ2-1|NA
TGCAGTGCCTCGTTCACCCCCGGTAGAGTCTTC
CSASFTPGRVF
>many|TRBV20-1|TRBJ2-1|NA
TGCAGTGCTAGAGACCTCCGGGTCGACCCTCAGGGTGAGCAGTTCTTC
CSARDLRVDPQGEQFF
>few|TRBV7-2|TRBJ1-1|NA
TGTGCCAGCAGCTTATCACCCGCGGGCAGAGGGGGTTTCTTT
CASSLSPAGRGGFF
>many|TRBV5-1|TRBJ2-5|TRBD1
TGCGCCAGCAGCTTGGCAGGGGGTGCCCCCGAGACCCAGTACTTC
CASSLAGGAPETQYF
>few|TRBV19|TRBJ2-2|TRBD1
TGTGCCAGTAGTATCCACCGGGACAGGAGTCCCGGGGAGCTGTTTTTT
CASSIHRDRSPGELFF
>many|TRBV29-1|TRBJ2-1|NA
TGCAGCGTTGAGGGAGCGGTCAACTCCTACAATGAGCAGTTCTTC
CSVEGAVNSYNEQFF
>few|TRBV9|TRBJ2-1|TRBD2
TGTGCCAGCAGCGTCGGTAGCGGGATGGGTGAGCAGTTCTTC
CASSVGSGMGEQFF
>many|TRBV5-5|TRBJ2-6|NA
TGTGCCAGCAGCGCCCGACAGGGACTCCCCTCTGGGGCCAACGTCCTGACTTTC
CASSARQGLPSGANVLTF
>many|TRBV7-3|TRBJ2-5|NA
TGTGCCAGCAGCTTACCTGCAACAGGAGATCAAGAGACCCAGTACTTC
CASSLPATGDQETQYF
>few|TRBV5-5|TRBJ2-7|TRBD1
TGTGCCAGCAGCTTCGGGCAGGGGGCATACTACGAGCAGTACTTC
CASSFGQGAYYEQYF
>many|TRBV29-1|TRBJ2-1|TRBD1
TGCAGCGTTGAAGGGTTGGGACAGGAATACAATGAGCAGTTCTTC
CSVEGLGQEYNEQFF
>NA|TRBV20-1|TRBJ2-5|TRBD2
TGCAGTGCTACCCACCCGGGGGGGGCAGGGTTAGACCAAGAGACCCAGTACTTC
CSATHPGGAGLDQETQYF
>many|TRBV5-1|TRBJ1-1|NA
TGCGCCAGCAGCTTCTTGGGAGGAGTCATGAACACTGAAGCTTTCTTT
CASSFLGGVMNTEAFF
>many|TRBV7-2|TRBJ2-1|TRBD2
TGTGCCAGCAGCTTACCAAGCGGGACCTACAATGAGCAGTTCTTC
CASSLPSGTYNEQFF
>few|TRBV20-1|TRBJ1-1|NA
TGCAGTGTCCCAAGGGGTGGGAACACTGAAGCTTTCTTT
CSVPRGGNTEAFF
>many|TRBV5-6|TRBJ2-3|TRBD2
TGTGCCAGCAGCTCCCAATACGACGCGGGAGGGCCGATCCGCACAGATACGCAGTATTTT
CASSSQYDAGGPIRTDTQYF
>many|TRBV6-6|TRBJ1-2|NA
TGTGCCAGCGGTTTGGGGGTTGGCTACACCTTC
CASGLGVGYTF
>many|TRBV6-5|TRBJ1-1|NA
TGTGCCAGCAGTTACGGGAGGAGTGAAGCTTTCTTT
CASSYGRSEAFF
>many|TRBV11-2|TRBJ1-6|NA
TGTGCCAGCAGCTTAGTCCCCTCGGGAGGGAGCTCCTATAATTCACCCCTCCACTTT
CASSLVPSGGSSYNSPLHF
>NA|TRBV5-1|TRBJ1-2|NA
TGCGCCAGCAGCTTCAACCGGGCCCAAGGCCGGTTCTATGGCTACACCTTC
CASSFNRAQGRFYGYTF
>many|TRBV20-1|TRBJ1-1|NA
TGCAGTGCCCGTAAACTCTTGGGACCGATGAACACTGAAGCTTTCTTT
CSARKLLGPMNTEAFF
>NA|TRBV7-9|TRBJ2-7|TRBD1
TGTGCCAGCAGCCAATTCCCGGGACAGAGAAGTTACTACGAGCAGTACTTC
CASSQFPGQRSYYEQYF
>once|TRBV6-2/TRBV6-3|TRBJ2-5|NA
TGTGCCAGCAATCCTGCGTCACACCGTTTAGAGACCCAGTACTTC
CASNPASHRLETQYF
>NA|TRBV18|TRBJ1-6|NA
TGTGCCAGCTCACCTGAGGGGGAGAATTCACCCCTCCACTTT
CASSPEGENSPLHF
>many|TRBV7-9|TRBJ2-3|TRBD2
TGTGCCAGCAGCTCCCCCCCAGCGGGACCCAGCACAGATACGCAGTATTTT
CASSSPPAGPSTDTQYF
>many|TRBV6-6|TRBJ2-3|NA
TGTGCCAGCAGTTACGCGGCGAGGGATACGCAGTATTTT
CASSYAARDTQYF
>many|TRBV11-2|TRBJ2-3|TRBD2
TGTGCCAGCCCAGCGGGAGTGACAGATACGCAGTATTTT
CASPAGVTDTQYF
>many|TRBV20-1|TRBJ1-5|NA
TGCAGTGCTAGTCGAGGGCAGGTCAATCAGCCCCAGCATTTT
CSASRGQVNQPQHF
>NA|TRBV7-2|TRBJ1-2|NA
TGTGCCACCGATTTTGGACGGGCTCTTAACTATGGCTACACCTTC
CATDFGRALNYGYTF
>few|TRBV12-3/TRBV12-4|TRBJ1-5|NA
TGTGCCAGCAGTTTAACGAAACTCGTCAATCAGCCCCAGCATTTT
CASSLTKLVNQPQHF
>many|TRBV7-9|TRBJ2-5|NA
TGTGCCAGCAGCTTAGTAGTGGGGGAGACCCAGTACTTC
CASSLVVGETQYF
>many|TRBV20-1|TRBJ2-7|TRBD2
TGCAGTGCTAGAGGGGGGCGCACTAGCGGGAGTGGGTACGAGCAGTACTTC
CSARGGRTSGSGYEQYF
>many|TRBV20-1|TRBJ2-7|TRBD1
TGCAGCGCTACGGACAGGGACTCCTACGAGCAGTACTTC
CSATDRDSYEQYF
>few|TRBV7-2|TRBJ2-3|TRBD1
TGTGCCAGCAGCTCGGGACAGGGGCTAGATACGCAGTATTTT
CASSSGQGLDTQYF